Below are 10 T cell receptor beta chains sequenced from a single sample in a study of cytomegalovirus exposure and HLA in healthy donors (dated by TCRdb to 2017 to 2019). Library creation used the immunoSEQ multiplex PCR assay. As stored in TCRdb, this immuneACCESS dataset retains in-frame rearrangements with V and J assigned. A fraction of the clones does not appear; measured against another copy, unresolved V genes explain less than half of the discrepancy, and the remainder lacks a known reason. Counted in this sample were hundreds of thousands of clones; around 86% of them appeared once. The leading ten clones occupy about 0.8% of the sample. The sequencing input was PBMCs. These receptors were obtained from a woman between 18 and 29 years old in good health and CMV-seronegative.

The CDR3 sequence: CASSQAVGATGEQYF. The CDR3 region has the DNA TGCGCCAGCAGCCAAGCTGTGGGGGCGACGGGGGAGCAGTACTTC. The chain employs TRBV4-1 and TRBJ2-7; tentative D call: TRBD1 (6 bases). Per the germline V gene, CDR1 is MGHRA and CDR2 is YSYEKL. The CDR3 has 15 amino acids. The V end lost 1 base, the J end lost 7 bases, and 17 bases lay between the germline ends.

This chain's CDR3 is CASSLEWNGVNYGYTF. CDR3 nucleotide sequence: TGTGCCAGCAGTTTAGAGTGGAACGGAGTTAACTATGGCTACACCTTC. The V gene is TRBV28, the J gene TRBJ1-2, with no clear D. V gave up 2 bases and J gave up 1 base, with 14 bases separating them. CDR3 length equals 16 residues. CDR1 is MDHEN, CDR2 SYDVKM, per germline.

V usage is TRBV5-1 and J usage is TRBJ2-7; D perhaps matches TRBD1 (6 bases). From germline, CDR1 is SGHRS and CDR2 YFSETQ. The CDR3 length is 12 residues. Trimming cost V 4 bases and J 6 bases, with 11 bases left between them. This chain's CDR3 is CASSVDRFEQYF. As DNA, the CDR3 is TGCGCCAGCAGCGTTGACAGGTTCGAGCAGTACTTC.

This clone has just a few counts. The chain employs TRBV11-3 and TRBJ2-1; TRBD2 is a possible D gene (6 bases). CDR3 length equals 14 residues. Per the germline V gene, CDR1 is SGHNT and CDR2 is YENEEA. V lost 8 bases and J lost 1, with 12 bases in between. The CDR3 DNA reads as TGTGCCAGCCAAAGGGACTCTTCCTACAATGAGCAGTTCTTC. It encodes CASQRDSSYNEQFF. Looking up the rest from reference TRBV11-3 and TRBJ2-1 gives the full variable domain: EAGVVQSPRYKIIEKKQPVAFWCNPISGHNTLYWYLQNLGQGPELLIRYENEEAVDDSQLPKDRFSAERLKGVDSTLKIQPAELGDSAVYLCASQRDSSYNEQFFGPGTRLTVL.

The chain uses TRBV21-1 and TRBJ2-5; TRBD1, the table's D call, lacks a check against the DNA. TRBV21-1 counts as a pseudogene. The CDR3 has 15 residues. The CDR3 DNA follows: TGTGCCAGCAGCGCCCGACAGGGGCCGCGAGAGACCCAGTACTTC. Protein sequence: CASSARQGPRETQYF.

The chain couples TRBV6-5 to TRBJ2-7; 7 bases are shared with TRBD2. Looked up from germline, CDR1 is MNHEY and CDR2 is SVGAGI. The CDR3 is made up of 15 amino acids. V lost 5 bases to trimming and J lost 0 bases; unmatched junction nucleotides: 7. The CDR3: CASSPGGSLSYEQYF. DNA for the CDR3: TGTGCCAGCAGTCCGGGGGGTTCCCTCTCCTACGAGCAGTACTTC.

This chain links TRBV11-2 with TRBJ2-7; a possible D gene is TRBD2 (6 bases). V was cut by 5 bases and J by 4 bases, with 18 bases left in between. The CDR3 covers 15 residues. Germline CDR1 reads SGHAT; CDR2 reads FQNNGV. The CDR3 sequence is CASSPTSSARYEQYF. The CDR3 region has the DNA TGTGCCAGCAGCCCCACCTCTAGCGCAAGATACGAGCAGTACTTC.

Here the CDR3 reads CASRTQGLQPQHF. The CDR3 DNA sequence: TGTGCCAGCAGAACACAGGGGCTTCAGCCCCAGCATTTT. V usage is TRBV6-1 and J usage is TRBJ1-5; 7 bases line up with TRBD1. Germline CDR1 reads MNHNS; CDR2 reads SASEGT. The V and J ends lost 6 bases and 6 bases, in that order; junction bases with no gene match: 5. This CDR3 spans 13 amino acids.

The V and J genes are TRBV5-1 and TRBJ2-3; 9 nucleotides agree with TRBD2. The CDR3 has 16 residues. J was trimmed by 8 bases and V by 0 bases; bases with no gene match: 10. Per the germline V gene, CDR1 is SGHRS and CDR2 is YFSETQ. This chain's CDR3 is CASSLGLAGNAATQYF. The CDR3, as DNA: TGCGCCAGCAGCTTGGGCCTAGCGGGGAACGCAGCTACGCAGTATTTT.

CDR3 in DNA: TGTGCCGTTTCTTCCAGTATCAATGAGCAGTTCTTC. It translates to CAVSSSINEQFF. V is TRBV6-5 and J is TRBJ2-1; no clear D. The CDR3 contains 12 residues. Trimming left V 11 bases short and J 6 bases short, with 14 bases between. Germline CDR1 reads MNHEY; CDR2 reads SVGAGI.